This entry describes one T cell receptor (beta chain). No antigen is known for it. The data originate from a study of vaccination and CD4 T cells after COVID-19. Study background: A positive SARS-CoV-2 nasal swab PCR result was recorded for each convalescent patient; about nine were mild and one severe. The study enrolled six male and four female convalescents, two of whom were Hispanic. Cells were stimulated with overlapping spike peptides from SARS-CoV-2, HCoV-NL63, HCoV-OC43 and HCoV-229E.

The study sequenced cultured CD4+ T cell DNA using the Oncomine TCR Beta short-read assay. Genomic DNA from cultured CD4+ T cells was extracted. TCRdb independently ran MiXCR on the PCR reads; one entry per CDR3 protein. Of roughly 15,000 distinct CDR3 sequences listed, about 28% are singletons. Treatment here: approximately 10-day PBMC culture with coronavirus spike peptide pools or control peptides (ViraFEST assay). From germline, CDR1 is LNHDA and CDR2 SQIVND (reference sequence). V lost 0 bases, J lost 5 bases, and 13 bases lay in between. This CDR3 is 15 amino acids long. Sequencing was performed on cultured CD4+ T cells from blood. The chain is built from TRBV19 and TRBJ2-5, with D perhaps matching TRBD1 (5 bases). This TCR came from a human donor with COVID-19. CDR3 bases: TGTGCCAGTAGTATAGATTCTCAGGGTGTCGAGACCCAGTACTTC. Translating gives CASSIDSQGVETQYF.